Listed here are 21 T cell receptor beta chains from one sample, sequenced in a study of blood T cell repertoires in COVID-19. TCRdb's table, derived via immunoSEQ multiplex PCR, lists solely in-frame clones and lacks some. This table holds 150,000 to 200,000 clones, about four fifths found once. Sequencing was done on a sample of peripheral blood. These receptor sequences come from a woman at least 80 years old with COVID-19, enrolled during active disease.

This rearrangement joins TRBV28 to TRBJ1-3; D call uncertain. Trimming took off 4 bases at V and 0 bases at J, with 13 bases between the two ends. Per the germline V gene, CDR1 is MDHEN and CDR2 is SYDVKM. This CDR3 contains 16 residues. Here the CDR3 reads CASSSTPGISGNTIYF. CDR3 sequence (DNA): TGTGCCAGCAGTTCCACTCCAGGTATCTCTGGAAACACCATATATTTT.

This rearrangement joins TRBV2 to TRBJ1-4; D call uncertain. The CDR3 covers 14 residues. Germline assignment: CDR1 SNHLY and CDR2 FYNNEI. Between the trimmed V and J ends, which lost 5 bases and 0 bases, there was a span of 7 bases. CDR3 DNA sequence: TGTGCCAGCAGTCATATAGCAACTAATGAAAAACTGTTTTTT. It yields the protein CASSHIATNEKLFF.

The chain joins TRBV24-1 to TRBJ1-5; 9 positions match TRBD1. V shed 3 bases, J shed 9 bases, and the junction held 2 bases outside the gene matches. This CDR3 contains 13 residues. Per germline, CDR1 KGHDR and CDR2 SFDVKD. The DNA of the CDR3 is TGTGCCACCAGTGATACAGGGGGCTTGCCCCAGCATTTT. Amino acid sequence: CATSDTGGLPQHF.

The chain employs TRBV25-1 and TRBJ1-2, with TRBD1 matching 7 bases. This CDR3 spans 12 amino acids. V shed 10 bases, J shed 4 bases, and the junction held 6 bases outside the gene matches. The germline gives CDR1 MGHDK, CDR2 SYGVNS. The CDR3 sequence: CATSGTAYGYTF. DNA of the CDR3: TGTGCCACCTCAGGGACAGCCTATGGCTACACCTTC.

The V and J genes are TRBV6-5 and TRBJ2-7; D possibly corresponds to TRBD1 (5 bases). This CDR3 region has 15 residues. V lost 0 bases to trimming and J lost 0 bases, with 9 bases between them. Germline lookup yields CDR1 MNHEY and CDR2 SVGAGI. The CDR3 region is CASSYSGHLSYEQYF. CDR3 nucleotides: TGTGCCAGCAGTTACTCAGGACACCTCTCCTACGAGCAGTACTTC.

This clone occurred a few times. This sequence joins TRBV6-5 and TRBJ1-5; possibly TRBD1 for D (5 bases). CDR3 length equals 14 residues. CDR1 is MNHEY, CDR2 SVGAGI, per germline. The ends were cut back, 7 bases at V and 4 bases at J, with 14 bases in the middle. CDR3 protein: CASKGRAPNQPQHF. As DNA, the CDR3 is TGTGCCAGCAAAGGCAGGGCTCCGAATCAGCCCCAGCATTTT.

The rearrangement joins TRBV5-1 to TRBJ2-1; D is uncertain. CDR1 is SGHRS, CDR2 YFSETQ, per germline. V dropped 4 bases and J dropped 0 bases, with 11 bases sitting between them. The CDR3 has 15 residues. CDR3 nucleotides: TGCGCCAGCAGCCGAATCACAAGCTCCTACAATGAGCAGTTCTTC. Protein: CASSRITSSYNEQFF.

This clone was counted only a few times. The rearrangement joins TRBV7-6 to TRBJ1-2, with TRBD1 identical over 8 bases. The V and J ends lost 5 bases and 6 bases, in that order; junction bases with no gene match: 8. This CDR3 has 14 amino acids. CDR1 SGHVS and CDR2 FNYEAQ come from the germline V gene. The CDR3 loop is CASSTGQGLDGYTF. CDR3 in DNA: TGTGCCAGCAGCACCGGACAGGGCCTGGATGGCTACACCTTC.

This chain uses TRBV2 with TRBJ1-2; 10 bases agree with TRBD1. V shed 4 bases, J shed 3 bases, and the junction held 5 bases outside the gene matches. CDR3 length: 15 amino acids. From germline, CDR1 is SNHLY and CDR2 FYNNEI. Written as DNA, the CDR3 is TGTGCCAGCAGTGCTGACAGGGGGCAGTACTATGGCTACACCTTC. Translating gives CASSADRGQYYGYTF.

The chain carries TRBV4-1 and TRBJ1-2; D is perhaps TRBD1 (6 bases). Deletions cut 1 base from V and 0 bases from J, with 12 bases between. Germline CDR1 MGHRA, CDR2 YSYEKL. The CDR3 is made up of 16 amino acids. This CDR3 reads CASSQGTGRANYGYTF. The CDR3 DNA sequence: TGCGCCAGCAGCCAAGGAACAGGGAGAGCTAACTATGGCTACACCTTC.

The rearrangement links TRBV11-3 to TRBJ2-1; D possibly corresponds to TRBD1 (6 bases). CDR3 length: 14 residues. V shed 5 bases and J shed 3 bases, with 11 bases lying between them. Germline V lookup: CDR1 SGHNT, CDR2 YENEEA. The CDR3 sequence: CASSLGQSYNEQFF. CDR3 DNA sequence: TGTGCCAGCAGCCTTGGACAGAGCTACAATGAGCAGTTCTTC. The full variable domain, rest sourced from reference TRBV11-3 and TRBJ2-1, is EAGVVQSPRYKIIEKKQPVAFWCNPISGHNTLYWYLQNLGQGPELLIRYENEEAVDDSQLPKDRFSAERLKGVDSTLKIQPAELGDSAVYLCASSLGQSYNEQFFGPGTRLTVL.

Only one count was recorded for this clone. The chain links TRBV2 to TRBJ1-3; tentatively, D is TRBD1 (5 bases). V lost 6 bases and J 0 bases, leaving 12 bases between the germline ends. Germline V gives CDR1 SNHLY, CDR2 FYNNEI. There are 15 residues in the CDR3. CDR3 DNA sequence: TGTGCCAGCAGCGACAGCCTCCTCTCTGGAAACACCATATATTTT. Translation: CASSDSLLSGNTIYF.

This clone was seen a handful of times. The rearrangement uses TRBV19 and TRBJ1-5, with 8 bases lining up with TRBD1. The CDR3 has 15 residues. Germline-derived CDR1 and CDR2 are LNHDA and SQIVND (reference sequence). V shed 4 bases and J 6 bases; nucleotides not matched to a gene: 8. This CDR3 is CASSTPTGVVQPQHF. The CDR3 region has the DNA TGTGCCAGTAGTACGCCGACAGGGGTTGTTCAGCCCCAGCATTTT.

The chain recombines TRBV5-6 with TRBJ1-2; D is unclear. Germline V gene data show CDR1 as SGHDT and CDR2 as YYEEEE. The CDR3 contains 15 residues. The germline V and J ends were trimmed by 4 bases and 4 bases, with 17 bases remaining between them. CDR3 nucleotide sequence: TGTGCCAGCAGCCCCTTGTCCAGCGACGGCTATGGCTACACCTTC. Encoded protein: CASSPLSSDGYGYTF.

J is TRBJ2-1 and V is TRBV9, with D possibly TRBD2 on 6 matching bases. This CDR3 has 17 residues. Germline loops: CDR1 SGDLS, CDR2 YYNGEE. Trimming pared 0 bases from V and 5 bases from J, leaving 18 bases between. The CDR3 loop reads CASSVGWDLSGHNEQFF. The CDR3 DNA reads TGTGCCAGCAGCGTAGGATGGGACTTGAGCGGCCACAATGAGCAGTTCTTC.

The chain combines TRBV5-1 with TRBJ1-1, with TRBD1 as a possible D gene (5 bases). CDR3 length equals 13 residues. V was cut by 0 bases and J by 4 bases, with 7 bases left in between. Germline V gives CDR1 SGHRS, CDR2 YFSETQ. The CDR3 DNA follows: TGCGCCAGCAGCTTGGCAGGGCTCACTGAAGCTTTCTTT. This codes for CASSLAGLTEAFF.

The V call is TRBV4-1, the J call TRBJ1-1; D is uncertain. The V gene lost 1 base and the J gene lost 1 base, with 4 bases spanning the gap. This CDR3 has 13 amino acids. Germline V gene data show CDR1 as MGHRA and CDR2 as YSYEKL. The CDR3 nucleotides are TGCGCCAGCAGCCAAGGACAGAACACTGAAGCTTTCTTT. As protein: CASSQGQNTEAFF.

The CDR3, as DNA: TGTGCCAGCAGCCGCGGACCCGGGACAGCAAATGAAAAACTGTTTTTT. Its protein is CASSRGPGTANEKLFF. This rearrangement joins TRBV6-2 or TRBV6-3 to TRBJ1-4, with 7 bases that match TRBD1. CDR3 length equals 16 residues. With V trimmed by 6 bases and J by 5 bases, 12 bases remained unmatched. Germline CDR1 reads MNHEY; CDR2 reads SVGEGT.

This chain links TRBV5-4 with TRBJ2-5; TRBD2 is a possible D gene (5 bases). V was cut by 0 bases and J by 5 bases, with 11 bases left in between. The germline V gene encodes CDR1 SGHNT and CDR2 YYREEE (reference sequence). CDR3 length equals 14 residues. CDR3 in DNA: TGTGCCAGCAGCTTGGCGCGGGTCCCCGAGACCCAGTACTTC. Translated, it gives CASSLARVPETQYF.

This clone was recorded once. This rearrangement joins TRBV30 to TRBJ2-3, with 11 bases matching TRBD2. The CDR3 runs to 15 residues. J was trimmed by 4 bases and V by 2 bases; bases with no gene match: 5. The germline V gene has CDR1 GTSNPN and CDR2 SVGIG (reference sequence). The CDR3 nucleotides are TGTGCCTGGAGTAGAGTAGCGGGGGGGTCAGATACGCAGTATTTT. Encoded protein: CAWSRVAGGSDTQYF.

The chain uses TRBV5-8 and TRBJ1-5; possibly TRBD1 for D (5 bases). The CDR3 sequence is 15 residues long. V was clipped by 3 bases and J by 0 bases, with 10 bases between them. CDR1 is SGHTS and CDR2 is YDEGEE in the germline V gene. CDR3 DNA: TGTGCCAGCAGCTGGGGCATAAATAGCAATCAGCCCCAGCATTTT. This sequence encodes CASSWGINSNQPQHF.